The T cell receptor beta chain described here comes from a study of shared clonotypes between healthy human individuals. The repertoire was sequenced with immunoSEQ multiplex PCR; TCRdb's copy has only in-frame clones and lacks some. The table lists about 2.2 million clones, roughly 95% of them singletons. CDR1 SGHDT and CDR2 YYEEEE come from the germline V gene. V gave up 1 base and J gave up 0 bases, with 11 bases separating them. The CDR3 is 15 amino acids. Naive CD8 cells comprised CD45RO-negative, CCR7-positively selected cells, excluding terminally differentiated effector memory CD45RA+ cells. V and J are TRBV5-6 and TRBJ2-7; no reliable D call. The receptor was isolated from a man younger than 35 in good health. Some clones in this sample may be carry-over from other donors' samples. The source material was naive CD8+ T cells from PBMCs. Written as DNA, the CDR3 is TGTGCCAGCAGCTTGTATGCGGAGTCCTCCTACGAGCAGTACTTC. This codes for CASSLYAESSYEQYF. Drawing the rest from reference TRBV5-6 and TRBJ2-7, the complete variable domain is DAGVTQSPTHLIKTRGQQVTLRCSPKSGHDTVSWYQQALGQGPQFIFQYYEEEERQRGNFPDRFSGHQFPNYSSELNVNALLLGDSALYLCASSLYAESSYEQYFGPGTRLTVT.